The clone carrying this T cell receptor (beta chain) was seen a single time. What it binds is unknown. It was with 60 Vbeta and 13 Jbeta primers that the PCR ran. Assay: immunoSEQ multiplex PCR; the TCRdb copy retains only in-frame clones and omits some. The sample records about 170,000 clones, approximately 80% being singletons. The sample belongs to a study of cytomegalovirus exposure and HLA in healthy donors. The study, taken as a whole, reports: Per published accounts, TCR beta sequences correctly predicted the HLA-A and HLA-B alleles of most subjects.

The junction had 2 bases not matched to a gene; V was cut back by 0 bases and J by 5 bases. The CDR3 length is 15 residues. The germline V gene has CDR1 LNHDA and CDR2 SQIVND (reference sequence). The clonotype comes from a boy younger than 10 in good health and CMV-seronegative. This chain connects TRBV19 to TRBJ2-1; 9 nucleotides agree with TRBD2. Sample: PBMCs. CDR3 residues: CASSIDGTSHNEQFF. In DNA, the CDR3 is TGTGCCAGTAGTATAGATGGGACTAGCCACAATGAGCAGTTCTTC.